The 10 T cell receptor beta chains in this list originate from one sample, sequenced in a study of blood T cells in healthy people across ages. The authors ran a second PCR of 7 to 11 cycles using a sample-barcoded 5' primer and a J-beta primer mix. In TCRdb, the 5' RACE reads were re-called with MiXCR into one record per CDR3 protein. The table shows fewer than 900,000 distinct CDR3 sequences, with 35% to 45% occurring only once. Source material: blood. The receptors here all came from a woman aged 55-69 years in good health.

About this clonotype: At one end the junction does not follow the germline gene, possibly because of a read error. The chain links TRBV20-1 to TRBJ1-1; 10 nucleotides line up with TRBD1. CDR1 and CDR2 (germline): DFQATT, SNEGSKA (reference sequence). This CDR3 comprises 15 residues. Here the CDR3 reads CSARAGTGVNTEAFF. The DNA for the CDR3 is TGCAGTGCGAGAGCCGGGACAGGGGTAAACACTGAAGCTTTCTTT.

The rearrangement links TRBV10-3 to TRBJ1-2, with D possibly TRBD1 on 6 matching bases. Germline assignment: CDR1 ENHRY and CDR2 SYGVKD. Trimming cost V 3 bases and J 3 bases, with 11 bases left between them. The length of the CDR3 is 14 residues. CDR3 DNA sequence: TGTGCCATCAGTGATCTTCAGGGGCACTATGGCTACACCTTC. It codes for CAISDLQGHYGYTF.

The gene calls are TRBV6-5 and TRBJ2-7; 12 bases map to TRBD2. Germline V gene sequence: CDR1 MNHEY, CDR2 SVGAGI. Germline trimming cut 0 bases from V and 0 bases from J; bases unmatched to any gene: 6. CDR3 size: 18 residues. The CDR3 sequence: CASSYSASGGADSYEQYF. CDR3 nucleotides: TGTGCCAGCAGTTACTCTGCTAGCGGGGGGGCCGACTCCTACGAGCAGTACTTC.

This clonotype was seen at least ten times. The rearrangement joins TRBV7-2 to TRBJ2-4; D is ambiguous. The CDR3 totals 14 residues. Germline V gene data show CDR1 as SGHTA and CDR2 as FQGNSA. V was shortened by 1 base and J by 8 bases, with 12 bases between the two germline ends. The CDR3 coding sequence is TGTGCCAGCAGCTTAGACGGACCCCTAGACATTCAGTACTTC. Protein sequence: CASSLDGPLDIQYF. Together with reference TRBV7-2 and TRBJ2-4, the CDR3 gives the full variable domain: GAGVSQSPSNKVTEKGKDVELRCDPISGHTALYWYRQSLGQGLEFLIYFQGNSAPDKSGLPSDRFSAERTGGSVSTLTIQRTQQEDSAVYLCASSLDGPLDIQYFGAGTRLSVL.

This chain links TRBV20-1 with TRBJ2-4; 7 bases are a match to TRBD2. Matching the DNA end better, TRBJ2-7 makes the J call doubtful. Per the germline V gene, CDR1 is DFQATT and CDR2 is SNEGSKA (reference sequence). The CDR3 loop spans 12 amino acids. CDR3 DNA sequence: TGCAGTGCTAGGGGAGGGAGGAACGAGCAGTACTTC. Translated: CSARGGRNEQYF.

This clonotype was recorded many times. The chain employs TRBV7-2 and TRBJ2-5; D may be TRBD1 (5 bases). The J call is doubtful: the DNA matches TRBJ2-7 better. Germline V gene lookup returns CDR1 SGHTA and CDR2 FQGNSA. This CDR3 region has 15 residues. CDR3: CASSYIASTDYEQYF. In DNA, the CDR3 is TGTGCCAGCAGCTACATTGCTTCGACAGATTACGAGCAGTACTTC.

The chain is built from TRBV11-2 and TRBJ2-5, with unresolved D. Trimming took 5 bases from V and 11 from J, leaving 18 bases between them. Germline CDR1 is SGHAT and CDR2 is FQNNGV. This CDR3 spans 13 amino acids. Here the CDR3 reads CASSVPGYNEQYF. DNA for the CDR3: TGTGCCAGCAGCGTACCAGGCTACAATGAGCAGTACTTC.

This clonotype has only one observation. V usage is TRBV5-6 and J usage is TRBJ2-4; 7 bases are a match to TRBD1. The tail of the sequence fits TRBJ2-7 better, so the J call may be wrong. CDR1 is SGHDT, CDR2 YYEEEE, per germline. CDR3 length equals 14 residues. The CDR3 reads CASSYKTGRSEQYF. The CDR3 DNA follows: TGTGCCAGCAGCTACAAGACAGGGCGGAGCGAGCAGTACTTC.

This clonotype came up a few times. The chain uses TRBV4-2 and TRBJ2-7; 9 bases are a match to TRBD2. The ends lost 5 bases at V and 1 base at J; junction bases unmatched: 12. From germline, CDR1 is LGHNA and CDR2 YNFKEQ. The CDR3 is 17 residues long. CDR3 nucleotide sequence: TGTGCCAGCAGCTTACTGGCCGAGACTAGCGGTTCCTACGAGCAGTACTTC. Translated: CASSLLAETSGSYEQYF.

To note about this clonotype: This may arise from a read error, as a much more abundant clone is one base away. The J gene is TRBJ2-3, the V gene TRBV24-1; 8 positions match TRBD1. Trimming took 3 bases from V and 4 from J; bases not matched to a gene: 8. The CDR3 is made up of 16 amino acids. CDR1 and CDR2 (germline): KGHDR, SFDVKD. The CDR3 loop reads CATSDPGPGGADTQYF. In DNA form, the CDR3 reads TGTGCCACCAGTGATCCCGGGCCAGGGGGCGCAGATACGCAGTATTTT.